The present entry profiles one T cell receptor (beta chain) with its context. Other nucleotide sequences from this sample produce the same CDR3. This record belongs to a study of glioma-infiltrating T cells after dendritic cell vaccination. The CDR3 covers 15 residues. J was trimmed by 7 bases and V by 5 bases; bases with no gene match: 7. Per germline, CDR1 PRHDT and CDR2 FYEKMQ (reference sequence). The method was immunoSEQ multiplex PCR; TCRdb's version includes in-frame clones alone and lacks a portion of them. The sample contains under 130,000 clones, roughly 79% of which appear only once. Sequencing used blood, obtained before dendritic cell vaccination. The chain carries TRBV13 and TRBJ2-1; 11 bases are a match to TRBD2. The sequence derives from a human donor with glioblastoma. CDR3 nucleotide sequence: TGTGCCAGCAGCCGGAGTAGCGGGGGGGTGAATGAGCAGTTCTTC. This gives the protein CASSRSSGGVNEQFF.